This TCR beta chain was identified in a study of blood T cell repertoires in COVID-19. Turning to the study itself: Samples came from the United States, Italy and Spain, spanning acute and convalescent COVID-19. Sample material is recorded as cDNA or gDNA derived from T cells, B-cell-depleted T cells, or PBMCs.

One Seattle source followed patients from active infection through their disease course. The authors' processing: Reference gene primer amplification in the assay estimated nucleated cell counts. Sequenced by immunoSEQ multiplex PCR; TCRdb stores in-frame clones only, minus some. V, J and clone size were drawn from that table, and D and trimming were deduced from the DNA. The sample comprises roughly 88,000 clones, roughly nine tenths of which are singletons, and around 17% rests with the top ten. Germline CDR1 MNHEY, CDR2 SVGAGI. The V end was cut by 2 bases, the J end by 3 bases, with 16 bases between. CDR3 length: 16 residues.

Sequencing used peripheral blood. This sequence was found in a woman aged 60-75 years with COVID-19, enrolled during active disease. This chain uses TRBV6-5 with TRBJ1-2; no definite D call. CDR3 sequence reads: CASSYGEEAYYYGYTF. In nucleotides, the CDR3 is TGTGCCAGCAGTTACGGGGAGGAGGCGTACTACTATGGCTACACCTTC.